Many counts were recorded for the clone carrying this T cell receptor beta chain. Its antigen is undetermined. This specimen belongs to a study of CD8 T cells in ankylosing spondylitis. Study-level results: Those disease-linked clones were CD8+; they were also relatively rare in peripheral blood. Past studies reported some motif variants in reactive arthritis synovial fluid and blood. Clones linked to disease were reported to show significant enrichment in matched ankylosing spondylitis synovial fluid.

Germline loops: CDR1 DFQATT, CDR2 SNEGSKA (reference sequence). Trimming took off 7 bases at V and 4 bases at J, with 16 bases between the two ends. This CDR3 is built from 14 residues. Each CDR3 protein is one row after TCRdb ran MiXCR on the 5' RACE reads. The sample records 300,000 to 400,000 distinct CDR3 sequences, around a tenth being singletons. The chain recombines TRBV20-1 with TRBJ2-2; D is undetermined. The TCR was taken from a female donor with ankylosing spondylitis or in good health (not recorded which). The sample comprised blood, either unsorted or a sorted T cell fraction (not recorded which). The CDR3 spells CSGIPRPSTGELFF. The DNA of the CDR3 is TGCAGTGGGATTCCCCGGCCGAGCACCGGGGAGCTGTTTTTT.